Listed below are T cell receptor beta chains from one sample, sequenced in a study of blood T cell repertoires in COVID-19. Clones were sequenced by immunoSEQ multiplex PCR, and TCRdb holds only the in-frame ones, with some missing. The repertoire holds 190,000 or so clones, with 65% to 85% as singletons. The sample consisted of PBMCs or T cells enriched from blood (not recorded which). The receptors originated from a man aged 40-50 years who had recovered from COVID-19. Both conserved end residues are part of each CDR3. A D gene is named only where the DNA matches it firmly. A row's size may be missing; if present it is once, few, many or a size class.

V,D,size,J,DNA,CDR3
TRBV11-2,NA,once,TRBJ2-7,TGTGCCAGCAGCTTAGCCAACTACGAGCAGTACTTC,CASSLANYEQYF
TRBV10-3,TRBD2,NA,TRBJ2-7,TGTGCCATCAGGGAGGGACTAGAACGTTACGAGCAGTACTTC,CAIREGLERYEQYF
TRBV12-1,NA,NA,TRBJ1-1,TGTGCCAGCAGCCCGGACAGTGGTGGGAACACTGAAGCTTTCTTT,CASSPDSGGNTEAFF
TRBV28,NA,NA,TRBJ1-5,TGTGCCAGCAGTCATCGACAGGCCGCAGGCCAGCCCCAGCATTTT,CASSHRQAAGQPQHF
TRBV7-8,NA,NA,TRBJ1-2,TGTGCCAGCAGCCCCAAACGCCGACAGAGTTCTAAGCCGAATGGCTACACCTTC,CASSPKRRQSSKPNGYTF
TRBV11-3,TRBD2,NA,TRBJ2-3,TGTGCCAGCAGCTCCCGGGGGACTAGCGGGGGAGCTAGCACAGATACGCAGTATTTT,CASSSRGTSGGASTDTQYF
TRBV19,TRBD1,few,TRBJ1-1,TGTGCCAGTAGTATTCGCCCCGACAGGGGGCTCACTGAAGCTTTCTTT,CASSIRPDRGLTEAFF
TRBV2,NA,NA,TRBJ1-2,TGTGCCAGCAGTGAAACAGGGCTATCCTATGGCTACACCTTC,CASSETGLSYGYTF
TRBV27,TRBD1,few,TRBJ1-2,TGTGCCAGCAGTTTAACAGGGGGCGCCTATGGCTACACCTTC,CASSLTGGAYGYTF
TRBV12-3/TRBV12-4,NA,NA,TRBJ1-2,TGTGCCAGCGGCCGGGTCAGGGCAAACACCTTC,CASGRVRANTF
TRBV3-1/TRBV3-2,TRBD2,NA,TRBJ2-2,TGTGCCAGCAGCCAAGCATCAGGCGGGGGGGCCGGGGAGCTGTTTTTT,CASSQASGGGAGELFF
TRBV27,TRBD2,many,TRBJ2-5,TGTGCCAGCAGTTTTACTAGCGGGGGGATAGAGACCCAGTACTTC,CASSFTSGGIETQYF
TRBV7-9,NA,NA,TRBJ1-5,TGTGCCAGCGGACCCCGGGATTTCAGTCAGCCCCAGCATTTT,CASGPRDFSQPQHF
TRBV10-3,NA,NA,TRBJ1-1,TGTGCCATCAGTGAGCAACGCTTAATAGGTCTGAGGGCTTTCTTT,CAISEQRLIGLRAFF
TRBV5-6,TRBD2,few,TRBJ2-4,TGTGCCAGCAGACCGACTAGCCGAAAAAACATTCAGTACTTC,CASRPTSRKNIQYF
TRBV5-6,TRBD2,NA,TRBJ2-3,TGTGCCAGCAGCTTGGCGGGGGGTGCAGATACGCAGTATTTT,CASSLAGGADTQYF